Below are 15 T cell receptor beta chains sequenced from a single sample in a study of PD-1 blockade in mismatch repair-deficient tumors (dated by TCRdb to the late 2010s). Library construction relied on the immunoSEQ multiplex PCR assay. The clones in this table, taken by TCRdb from immuneACCESS, are in-frame only. Not every clone is retained; where verified, under half of the shortfall comes from an unresolved V gene, and the cause of the rest is unknown. In this sample the table shows some 110,000 clones, about 83% of which occur a single time. The ten largest account for 4% to 6% of the sample. The source was peripheral blood, collected approximately 60 weeks after starting pembrolizumab. Source of these receptors: an adult with mismatch repair-deficient cancer.

The rearrangement joins TRBV6-6 to TRBJ1-1; TRBD1 is a possible D gene (6 bases). The length of the CDR3 is 16 residues. The V end lost 6 bases, the J end lost 3 bases, and 20 bases lay between the germline ends. Germline V gene lookup returns CDR1 MNHNY and CDR2 SVGAGI (reference sequence). The CDR3: CASSPGQTAAYTEAFF. CDR3 coding DNA: TGTGCCAGCAGCCCTGGACAGACAGCCGCTTACACTGAAGCTTTCTTT.

This clone came up many times. The chain carries TRBV27 and TRBJ1-2; no clear D. Per the germline V gene, CDR1 is MNHEY and CDR2 is SMNVEV (reference sequence). The CDR3 has 14 residues. V lost 6 bases and J lost 3, with 14 bases in between. The CDR3 sequence: CASSRGEYDYGYTF. In DNA, the CDR3 is TGTGCCAGCAGCCGAGGAGAGTACGACTATGGCTACACCTTC.

This chain joins TRBV6-1 and TRBJ2-7, with 9 bases fitting TRBD1. This CDR3 region has 13 residues. The germline CDR1 and CDR2 sequences are MNHNS and SASEGT. Trimming removed 6 bases from V and 1 base from J; junction bases left unmatched: 1. The CDR3 nucleotides read TGTGCCAGCAGGGACAGGGGATCCTACGAGCAGTACTTC. Translation gives CASRDRGSYEQYF.

There are a few counts of this clone. The rearrangement uses TRBV29-1 and TRBJ1-5; maybe TRBD1 (5 bases). The V end was cut by 6 bases, the J end by 0 bases, with 12 bases between. CDR1 and CDR2 (germline): SQVTM, ANQGSEA. The CDR3 covers 14 residues. The CDR3 region has the DNA TGCAGCGTAGGGGACCTTAATAGCAATCAGCCCCAGCATTTT. This codes for CSVGDLNSNQPQHF.

CDR3 bases: TGTGCCAGCGGGACAGGGGGCGACTATGGCTACACCTTC. As protein: CASGTGGDYGYTF. The chain is built from TRBV2 and TRBJ1-2, with TRBD1 matching over 12 bases. Germline V gene lookup returns CDR1 SNHLY and CDR2 FYNNEI. V lost 8 bases, J lost 3 bases, and 1 base stayed unmatched. This CDR3 has 13 residues. Drawing the rest from reference TRBV2 and TRBJ1-2, the complete variable domain is EPEVTQTPSHQVTQMGQEVILRCVPISNHLYFYWYRQILGQKVEFLVSFYNNEISEKSEIFDDQFSVERPDGSNFTLKIRSTKLEDSAMYFCASGTGGDYGYTFGSGTRLTVV.

The chain uses TRBV11-3 and TRBJ2-1; D gene ambiguous. The germline V and J ends were trimmed by 1 base and 8 bases, with 6 bases remaining between them. The CDR3 is 12 residues long. CDR1 is SGHNT and CDR2 is YENEEA in the germline V gene. The CDR3, as DNA: TGTGCCAGCAGCTTAGGGTTGGATGAGCAGTTCTTC. As protein: CASSLGLDEQFF.

The rearrangement uses TRBV15 and TRBJ1-4, with 7 nucleotides matching TRBD1. The CDR3 runs 12 residues. Unmatched junction bases numbered 4, after V lost 0 bases and J lost 15 bases. Germline V gene lookup returns CDR1 LNHNV and CDR2 YYDKDF (reference sequence). The CDR3 sequence: CATSREQGEVFF. The CDR3 nucleotides read TGTGCCACCAGCAGAGAGCAGGGGGAGGTGTTTTTT.

The gene calls are TRBV29-1 and TRBJ2-1; 7 bases align to TRBD2. The CDR3 extends over 12 amino acids. CDR1 is SQVTM and CDR2 is ANQGSEA in the germline V gene. Unmatched junction bases numbered 5, after V lost 5 bases and J lost 7 bases. The CDR3 region is CSVKWGGNEQFF. In DNA, the CDR3 is TGCAGCGTTAAGTGGGGGGGGAATGAGCAGTTCTTC.

The rearrangement joins TRBV9 to TRBJ2-5; D unclear. The germline CDR1 and CDR2 sequences are SGDLS and YYNGEE. The CDR3 is 14 residues long. Trimming pared 4 bases from V and 1 base from J, leaving 11 bases between. The CDR3: CASSPPDPQETQYF. In nucleotides, the CDR3 is TGTGCCAGCAGCCCCCCGGACCCCCAAGAGACCCAGTACTTC.

This rearrangement joins TRBV5-1 to TRBJ2-1, with TRBD2 matching 11 bases. The J segment lost 8 bases and the V segment lost 0 bases, leaving 7 bases of the junction unmatched. Germline assignment: CDR1 SGHRS and CDR2 YFSETQ. The CDR3 has 16 residues. Here the CDR3 reads CASSLGLLAGAYEQFF. CDR3 DNA sequence: TGCGCCAGCAGCTTGGGGCTACTAGCGGGAGCCTATGAGCAGTTCTTC.

The chain links TRBV4-3 to TRBJ2-2; D gene uncertain. This CDR3 is built from 16 residues. CDR1 is LGHNA and CDR2 is YSLEER in the germline V gene. V gave up 1 base and J gave up 0 bases, with 9 bases separating them. The DNA of the CDR3 is TGCGCCAGCAGCCAAGTTGTGGGCGCGAACACCGGGGAGCTGTTTTTT. Residues: CASSQVVGANTGELFF.

This clone was seen once. The V gene is TRBV30, the J gene TRBJ1-1; D remains unclear. There are 13 residues in the CDR3. The germline V gene has CDR1 GTSNPN and CDR2 SVGIG (reference sequence). Trimming cost V 3 bases and J 3 bases, with 11 bases left between them. The CDR3 here is CAWRNRGDTEAFF. The CDR3 region has the DNA TGTGCCTGGAGAAACCGGGGAGACACTGAAGCTTTCTTT. Supplemented by reference TRBV30 and TRBJ1-1, the full variable domain reads SQTIHQWPATLVQPVGSPLSLECTVEGTSNPNLYWYRQAAGRGLQLLFYSVGIGQISSEVPQNLSASRPQDRQFILSSKKLLLSDSGFYLCAWRNRGDTEAFFGQGTRLTVV.

The chain carries TRBV29-1 and TRBJ1-3; 9 bases match TRBD1. Trimming at V came to 6 bases and at J to 3 bases, leaving 6 bases not matched to a gene. The CDR3 loop spans 14 amino acids. Germline V gene data show CDR1 as SQVTM and CDR2 as ANQGSEA. CDR3 region: CSVWTGDNGNTIYF. CDR3 sequence (DNA): TGCAGCGTGTGGACAGGGGATAATGGAAACACCATATATTTT.

V usage is TRBV6-5 and J usage is TRBJ2-1; 10 bases are a match to TRBD2. Germline V gives CDR1 MNHEY, CDR2 SVGAGI. The V and J ends lost 2 bases and 15 bases, in that order; junction bases with no gene match: 13. The CDR3 consists of 15 residues. The DNA for the CDR3 is TGTGCCAGCAGTTACGGAGCGGGAGGGCCTCAAGAGGCGTTCTTC. Its translation is CASSYGAGGPQEAFF.

The V call is TRBV5-1, the J call TRBJ2-1; 7 bases are a match to TRBD2. V shed 6 bases and J 0 bases; nucleotides not matched to a gene: 6. Germline-derived CDR1 and CDR2 are SGHRS and YFSETQ. This CDR3 comprises 15 residues. CDR3 coding DNA: TGCGCCAGCACCTTAATAGCGGGCTCCTACAATGAGCAGTTCTTC. Its protein is CASTLIAGSYNEQFF.